The 14 T cell receptor beta chains reported below all come from one sample, sequenced in a study of T cell repertoires in cytomegalovirus infection. TCRdb ran MiXCR on the reads and lists one entry per CDR3 protein. In the table there are approximately 770,000 distinct CDR3 sequences, around 29% of which are singletons. Which antigens these TCRs recognize remains unknown. The specimen was cultured CD8+ T cells from PBMCs, collected from culture after CMV antigen stimulation. The receptor source for this set is a human donor in good health (CMV status not recorded). Some clones in this sample may be carry-over from other donors' samples.

This clonotype has only a few counts. The V gene is TRBV27, the J gene TRBJ2-5; D is possibly TRBD1 (6 bases). Germline assignment: CDR1 MNHEY and CDR2 SMNVEV (reference sequence). Deletions cut 8 bases from V and 2 bases from J, with 9 bases between. There are 12 residues in the CDR3. This CDR3 reads CASGRGQETQYF. The CDR3, as DNA: TGTGCCAGCGGAAGGGGGCAAGAGACCCAGTACTTC.

The genes are TRBV29-1 and TRBJ1-2, with TRBD1 as a possible D gene (5 bases). In germline, CDR1 is SQVTM, CDR2 ANQGSEA. Trimming stripped 4 bases from V and 8 bases from J, with 14 bases between. CDR3 size: 12 residues. The CDR3 is CSVAKGGEGYTF. The CDR3 DNA reads as TGCAGCGTTGCGAAGGGAGGGGAGGGCTACACCTTC.

In its sample, this clonotype was seen a few times. The chain couples TRBV28 to TRBJ2-1; possibly TRBD1 or TRBD2 for D (6 bases each). With 7 bases removed from V and 5 bases from J, the gap between germline ends came to 18 bases. The length of the CDR3 is 15 residues. CDR1 is MDHEN, CDR2 SYDVKM, per germline. CDR3 bases: TGTGCCAGCAATCTCGGGGGCCGCAAGAACAATGAGCAGTTCTTC. Translated, it gives CASNLGGRKNNEQFF.

V gene TRBV20-1 combines with J gene TRBJ1-1; no definite D call. With 1 base removed from V and 3 bases from J, the gap between germline ends came to 9 bases. This CDR3 contains 13 residues. In germline, CDR1 is DFQATT, CDR2 SNEGSKA (reference sequence). The CDR3 DNA follows: TGCAGTGCTAGAGCTGGCACACACACTGAAGCTTTCTTT. Residues: CSARAGTHTEAFF.

This clonotype was recorded a few times. The chain couples TRBV7-9 to TRBJ2-3; 14 bases agree with TRBD2. CDR1 SEHNR and CDR2 FQNEAQ come from the germline V gene (reference sequence). This CDR3 is built from 17 residues. The J segment lost 4 bases and the V segment lost 5 bases, leaving 8 bases of the junction unmatched. For the CDR3, the DNA is TGTGCCAGCAGCGGGCGACTAGCGGGGGGGGGAGCAGATACGCAGTATTTT. This gives the protein CASSGRLAGGGADTQYF.

This sequence joins TRBV7-9 and TRBJ2-2, with no clear D. Trimming took 1 base from V and 3 from J, leaving 9 bases between them. Germline loops: CDR1 SEHNR, CDR2 FQNEAQ (reference sequence). This CDR3 is built from 15 residues. The CDR3 is CASSLVGGHTGELFF. The CDR3, as DNA: TGTGCCAGCAGCTTAGTTGGCGGTCACACCGGGGAGCTGTTTTTT.

This clonotype has a handful of counts. The chain uses TRBV4-2 and TRBJ1-5; D is uncertain. Germline lookup yields CDR1 LGHNA and CDR2 YNFKEQ. The germline V and J ends were trimmed by 4 bases and 0 bases, with 10 bases remaining between them. This CDR3 region has 15 residues. The CDR3 DNA reads as TGTGCCAGCAGCCCCCGCAGGAATAGCAATCAGCCCCAGCATTTT. As protein: CASSPRRNSNQPQHF.

In this sample, this clonotype turned up a few times. The chain has TRBV29-1 and TRBJ1-2; 7 positions match TRBD1. The V segment lost 6 bases and the J segment 5 bases; nucleotides outside the gene matches: 18. This CDR3 region has 16 residues. Germline values: CDR1 SQVTM, CDR2 ANQGSEA. CDR3: CSVLRDWTGNEYGYTF. The CDR3 DNA reads as TGCAGCGTCCTAAGGGATTGGACAGGAAACGAGTATGGCTACACCTTC. Filled out from reference TRBV29-1 and TRBJ1-2, the complete variable domain reads SAVISQKPSRDICQRGTSLTIQCQVDSQVTMMFWYRQQPGQSLTLIATANQGSEATYESGFVIDKFPISRPNLTFSTLTVSNMSPEDSSIYLCSVLRDWTGNEYGYTFGSGTRLTVV.

In this sample, this clonotype turned up many times. The genes are TRBV4-1 and TRBJ2-2, with D tentatively TRBD1 or TRBD2 (5 bases each). In germline, CDR1 is MGHRA, CDR2 YSYEKL. The length of the CDR3 is 17 residues. V lost 0 bases and J lost 1, with 12 bases in between. The CDR3: CASSQDPGTVNTGELFF. The CDR3 nucleotides are TGCGCCAGCAGCCAAGATCCCGGGACGGTGAACACCGGGGAGCTGTTTTTT.

This clonotype occurred many times. This rearrangement joins TRBV7-9 to TRBJ1-2; 7 nucleotides line up with TRBD1. V was clipped by 4 bases and J by 0 bases; unmatched bases: 8. The CDR3 has 16 residues. The V gene's germline CDR1 is SEHNR and CDR2 FQNEAQ (reference sequence). The CDR3 DNA reads TGTGCCAGCAGCTCCAGACAGGGCCTGACTAACTATGGCTACACCTTC. Its translation: CASSSRQGLTNYGYTF.

The chain recombines TRBV20-1 with TRBJ1-2; D gene unclear. CDR3 length equals 10 residues. V gave up 6 bases and J gave up 8 bases, with 10 bases separating them. Germline V lookup: CDR1 DFQATT, CDR2 SNEGSKA (reference sequence). This CDR3 reads CSASDRGYTF. The CDR3 region has the DNA TGCAGTGCCTCGGACCGCGGCTACACCTTC.

J is TRBJ2-2 and V is TRBV6-6, with 7 bases fitting TRBD2. CDR3 length: 15 residues. CDR1 MNHNY and CDR2 SVGAGI come from the germline V gene (reference sequence). V shed 6 bases, J shed 3 bases, and the junction held 7 bases outside the gene matches. As DNA, the CDR3 is TGTGCCAGCAGCGACCTGGGGGGGGACACCGGGGAGCTGTTTTTT. Translation gives CASSDLGGDTGELFF.

This chain joins TRBV4-1 and TRBJ2-7, with TRBD1 matching over 9 bases. Trimming cost V 4 bases and J 6 bases; bases outside gene matches: 4. CDR1 is MGHRA and CDR2 is YSYEKL in the germline V gene. CDR3 size: 13 residues. The CDR3: CASSRQTGGEQYV. Written as DNA, the CDR3 is TGCGCCAGCAGCCGCCAGACAGGGGGCGAGCAGTACGTC.

Worth noting for this clonotype: No conserved phenylalanine or tryptophan ends this CDR3, so it is likely a read error. Because the CDR3's place on the DNA is in doubt, the DNA is left out and the CDR3 is given as listed by TCRdb. This CDR3 is CASSPPGQGNL. This chain links TRBV5-8 with TRBJ2-7; TRBD1 is taken as the D call from the table, unchecked against the DNA. Germline V gene data show CDR1 as SGHTS and CDR2 as YDEGEE. The CDR3 region is 11 residues in length, termini included.